Listed here is a single TCR beta chain. This record comes from a study of shared clonotypes between healthy human individuals. Study summary: Donors had three CD4 naive, three CD4 memory, two CD8 naive and one CD8 memory plate apiece.

Assay: immunoSEQ multiplex PCR; the TCRdb copy retains only in-frame clones and omits some. The sample has roughly 2,300,000 clones, just under 95% seen once. The CDR3 covers 16 residues. V was clipped by 0 bases and J by 7 bases, with 15 bases between them. The V gene's germline CDR1 is MNHEY and CDR2 SVGAGI. The source material was naive CD4+ T cells from PBMCs. Indicated subset: CD45RA+ positively selected. This chain joins TRBV6-5 and TRBJ1-4; the D gene is possibly TRBD1 (5 bases). The sequence derives from a man aged 18 to 35 in good health. Some clones in this sample may be carry-over from other donors' samples. The CDR3 DNA follows: TGTGCCAGCAGTTACTCTAAAGCGCAGGGAGGTGAAAAACTGTTTTTT. Protein sequence: CASSYSKAQGGEKLFF.